One sample yielded the 17 T cell receptor beta chains listed below, sequenced in a study of CD4 T cells in relation to SARS-CoV-2 and coronaviruses (dated by TCRdb to about 2021). The library was made by the immunoSEQ multiplex PCR assay. TCRdb's version of the immuneACCESS table is confined to in-frame rearrangements and falls short of the full clone set. An unresolved V gene accounts for under half of the shortfall where checked; the remainder is of unknown origin. The sample profile shows about 35,000 clones; approximately 80% of them were found once. Clones ranked in the top ten supply roughly 22% of the sample. Their specific antigens are unknown. Sequencing input: memory CD4+ T cells from PBMCs, cultured in vitro. This specimen's cell subset or site label, per the study, means: memory (non-naive) CD4+ T cells. These receptors were obtained from an adult with COVID-19.

The chain employs TRBV6-5 and TRBJ1-2; no reliable D call. V was cut by 2 bases and J by 0 bases, with 13 bases left in between. This CDR3 comprises 16 residues. Germline V CDR1 and CDR2: MNHEY, SVGAGI. In nucleotides, the CDR3 is TGTGCCAGCAGTTACGGCAGGAACCAAGCTAACTATGGCTACACCTTC. Amino acid sequence: CASSYGRNQANYGYTF.

V usage is TRBV27 and J usage is TRBJ2-1; possibly TRBD2 for D (6 bases). V lost 2 bases and J 6 bases, leaving 11 bases between the germline ends. The CDR3 contains 14 residues. Germline V gene data show CDR1 as MNHEY and CDR2 as SMNVEV (reference sequence). Here the CDR3 DNA reads TGTGCCAGCAGTTTACGGACTAACGTCAATGAGCAGTTCTTC. Protein product: CASSLRTNVNEQFF.

The chain couples TRBV5-5 to TRBJ2-7; TRBD1 or TRBD2 may be the D gene (5 bases each). In germline, CDR1 is SGHKS, CDR2 YYEKEE (reference sequence). V lost 2 bases to trimming and J lost 2 bases, with 14 bases between them. The CDR3 sequence is 15 residues long. The DNA of the CDR3 is TGTGCCAGCAGCTTCGCCCGGGGCGGACCCTACGAGCAGTACTTC. It encodes CASSFARGGPYEQYF.

The genes are TRBV6-5 and TRBJ2-7, with 7 bases aligning to TRBD1. There are 15 residues in the CDR3. V lost 6 bases, J lost 6 bases, and 14 bases stayed unmatched. Germline V gives CDR1 MNHEY, CDR2 SVGAGI. CDR3 amino acids: CASSSSDRVSPEQYF. In nucleotides, the CDR3 is TGTGCCAGCAGCTCTTCCGACAGGGTGTCTCCCGAGCAGTACTTC.

The chain couples TRBV7-2 to TRBJ2-7; D not resolved. Germline assignment: CDR1 SGHTA and CDR2 FQGNSA. Trimming removed 2 bases at V and 2 bases at J, with 10 bases between. This CDR3 region has 14 residues. The CDR3 nucleotides are TGTGCCAGCAGCTTAATGGTCTCTCCCTACGAGCAGTACTTC. Its translation: CASSLMVSPYEQYF.

The chain combines TRBV5-6 with TRBJ2-1, with 8 positions matching TRBD2. Looked up from germline, CDR1 is SGHDT and CDR2 is YYEEEE. The CDR3 consists of 15 residues. With 0 bases clipped from V and 3 bases from J, the junction kept 2 bases outside the gene matches. CDR3 sequence reads: CASSLGLALYNEQFF. The CDR3 coding sequence is TGTGCCAGCAGCTTGGGACTAGCGCTCTACAATGAGCAGTTCTTC.

The chain recombines TRBV7-8 with TRBJ2-1; 7 bases map to TRBD2. The ends lost 1 base at V and 9 bases at J; junction bases unmatched: 12. Germline V gene sequence: CDR1 SGHVS, CDR2 FQNEAQ. The CDR3 runs 16 residues. The CDR3 nucleotides are TGTGCCAGCAGCTTAGTGGCGGGAGAACTCGGTGGTGAGCAGTTCTTC. Its protein is CASSLVAGELGGEQFF. Together with reference TRBV7-8 and TRBJ2-1, the CDR3 gives the full variable domain: GAGVSQSPRYKVAKRGQDVALRCDPISGHVSLFWYQQALGQGPEFLTYFQNEAQLDKSGLPSDRFFAERPEGSVSTLKIQRTQQEDSAVYLCASSLVAGELGGEQFFGPGTRLTVL.

The chain uses TRBV3-1 (or the pseudogene TRBV3-2) and TRBJ2-5, with TRBD1 identical over 9 bases. The junction had 15 bases not matched to a gene; V was cut back by 2 bases and J by 5 bases. The CDR3 is 18 residues long. Germline V gene sequence: CDR1 LGHDT, CDR2 YNNKEL (reference sequence). For the CDR3, the DNA is TGTGCCAGCAGCCAAACACAGGGGGCATTGAGTGGAACGGAGACCCAGTACTTC. Protein sequence: CASSQTQGALSGTETQYF.

The genes are TRBV28 and TRBJ2-5; D is possibly TRBD2 (6 bases). Trimming took off 8 bases at V and 4 bases at J, with 26 bases between the two ends. The CDR3 spans 17 residues. CDR1 is MDHEN, CDR2 SYDVKM, per germline. The CDR3 region is CASGEELARGMVETQYF. In DNA, the CDR3 is TGTGCCAGCGGCGAAGAACTAGCCCGGGGGATGGTAGAGACCCAGTACTTC.

The rearrangement joins TRBV12-3 or TRBV12-4 to TRBJ1-2, with D uncertain. V lost 2 bases and J lost 6, with 10 bases in between. There are 13 residues in the CDR3. As DNA, the CDR3 is TGTGCCAGCAGTTTATTCGTGTGGGATGGCTACACCTTC. Protein sequence: CASSLFVWDGYTF.

The chain is built from TRBV7-6 and TRBJ2-7; no reliable D call. With 2 bases removed from V and 5 bases from J, the gap between germline ends came to 7 bases. CDR3 length equals 12 residues. Germline assignment: CDR1 SGHVS and CDR2 FNYEAQ. The CDR3 is CASSLTVHEQYF. The CDR3, as DNA: TGTGCCAGCAGCTTAACGGTACACGAGCAGTACTTC.

V gene TRBV5-5 combines with J gene TRBJ2-1; D is possibly TRBD2 (5 bases). This CDR3 comprises 11 residues. Looked up from germline, CDR1 is SGHKS and CDR2 is YYEKEE (reference sequence). The V end was cut by 7 bases, the J end by 8 bases, with 10 bases between. Here the CDR3 reads CASYLAHEQFF. The CDR3 nucleotides are TGTGCCAGCTATCTAGCACATGAGCAGTTCTTC.

This clone was recorded a few times. The chain combines TRBV5-1 with TRBJ1-6, with a weak D call TRBD1 (6 bases). This CDR3 spans 16 amino acids. The ends were cut back, 1 base at V and 9 bases at J, with 17 bases in the middle. CDR1 and CDR2 from the germline V gene are SGHRS and YFSETQ. The CDR3 region is CASSLREQGVFSPLHF. The CDR3 bases are TGCGCCAGCAGCTTGAGGGAACAGGGAGTGTTTTCACCCCTCCACTTT.

This rearrangement joins TRBV7-2 to TRBJ2-5; D tentatively reads TRBD1 or TRBD2 (6 bases each). Germline V gives CDR1 SGHTA, CDR2 FQGNSA. The CDR3 extends over 18 amino acids. Trimming shortened V by 2 bases and J by 5 bases, and 24 bases separated the two germline ends. In nucleotides, the CDR3 is TGTGCCAGCAGCTTATCCCGATCCGGGGGCGGACGGGTGGAGACCCAGTACTTC. Protein product: CASSLSRSGGGRVETQYF.

The chain combines TRBV29-1 with TRBJ2-5; 12 nucleotides match TRBD2. V lost 4 bases and J lost 4; bases outside the gene matches: 1. There are 13 residues in the CDR3. CDR1 and CDR2 (germline): SQVTM, ANQGSEA. This CDR3 is CSVGLAGVETQYF. The CDR3 bases are TGCAGCGTTGGACTAGCGGGAGTAGAGACCCAGTACTTC.

CDR3 in amino acids: CASSINLGKGGSETQYF. DNA for the CDR3: TGTGCCAGCAGTATCAACCTCGGGAAGGGTGGAAGCGAGACCCAGTACTTC. This rearrangement joins TRBV28 to TRBJ2-5; D might be TRBD2 (5 bases). V lost 5 bases, J lost 5 bases, and 24 bases lay in between. The CDR3 is 17 residues long. Germline V gene sequence: CDR1 MDHEN, CDR2 SYDVKM.

V usage is TRBV18 and J usage is TRBJ2-1, with 9 positions matching TRBD2. The V and J ends lost 3 bases and 7 bases, in that order; junction bases with no gene match: 4. The CDR3 has 14 amino acids. Germline CDR1 reads KGHSH; CDR2 reads LQKENI. Here the CDR3 DNA reads TGTGCCAGCTCACCCAGGACTAGCGTAAATGAGCAGTTCTTC. It encodes CASSPRTSVNEQFF.